This T cell receptor beta chain appears in the sequencing data of a study of T cell responses to AZD1222 COVID-19 vaccine. Profiling relied on immunoSEQ multiplex PCR, and the TCRdb table lists in-frame clones only, not all of them. The sample lists around 140,000 clones; around 90% were seen once. Whether given at about 4 or about 12 weeks, second doses were pooled. Turning to this clone: Its antigen is unknown.

Study conclusions and caveats: Just a handful of AZD1222 recipients were seropositive at baseline. Recipients of two AZD1222 doses showed rising Spike-specific TCR breadth and depth. Nearly half of the spike-specific TCRs reportedly recognize variant regions that carry no mutations.

This CDR3 spans 13 amino acids. Germline loops: CDR1 SGHDT, CDR2 YYEEEE. Trimming shortened V by 0 bases and J by 6 bases, and 6 bases separated the two germline ends. The V and J genes are TRBV5-6 and TRBJ2-2; a possible D gene is TRBD1 (5 bases). The sequencing used peripheral blood, collected 28 days after the second AZD1222 dose. The TCR sequence derives from an adult who received the AZD1222 COVID-19 vaccine. The CDR3 here is CASSLGGPGELFF. The CDR3 DNA reads as TGTGCCAGCAGCTTGGGGGGCCCCGGGGAGCTGTTTTTT.